Listed below are T cell receptor beta chains from one sample, sequenced in a study of cytomegalovirus exposure and HLA in healthy donors. Some clones are missing from TCRdb's copy, which holds only in-frame ones; the method was immunoSEQ multiplex PCR. The sample lists around 190,000 clones, more than 75% occurring once. The sample consisted of PBMCs. These receptors were obtained from a woman in her forties or fifties in good health and CMV-seronegative. Both conserved end residues are part of each CDR3. D genes are given only for firm matches. Rows give clone size only sometimes, using once, few, many, or a class for an expanded clone.

d_call,j_call,v_call,cdr3_length,clone_size,cdr3_nt,cdr3_aa
TRBD2,TRBJ2-7,TRBV5-1,15,once,TGCGCCAGCAGCTTGACGGCTAGCGGGAGCTACGAGCAGTACTTC,CASSLTASGSYEQYF
-,TRBJ1-2,TRBV5-1,14,-,TGCGCCAGCAGCTTCGGTTCTTCTAACTATGGCTACACCTTC,CASSFGSSNYGYTF
TRBD1,TRBJ1-3,TRBV13,16,-,TGTGCCAGCAGCCTGGGACAGGGGGCGCCTGGAAACACCATATATTTT,CASSLGQGAPGNTIYF
-,TRBJ1-1,TRBV18,14,-,TGTGCCAGCTCACCAGGCAGGGGTCACACTGAAGCTTTCTTT,CASSPGRGHTEAFF
TRBD1,TRBJ1-1,TRBV27,15,few,TGTGCCAGCAGTTTAACGGACAGGGGAGGTACTGAAGCTTTCTTT,CASSLTDRGGTEAFF
TRBD1,TRBJ1-4,TRBV7-2,14,-,TGTGCCAGCAGCTTACGACAGGGAAGTGAAAAACTGTTTTTT,CASSLRQGSEKLFF
-,TRBJ1-5,TRBV19,17,-,TGTGCCAGTAGTCTTCATGGCGGGAGGGATAGCAATCAGCCCCAGCATTTT,CASSLHGGRDSNQPQHF
TRBD1,TRBJ1-2,TRBV19,14,-,TGTGCCAGTAGTCGAGGACAGGGGTGGGATGGCTACACCTTC,CASSRGQGWDGYTF
TRBD1,TRBJ1-2,TRBV2,15,-,TGTGCCAGCAGTGGTCGCGGGACAGGGTACTATGGCTACACCTTC,CASSGRGTGYYGYTF
-,TRBJ1-4,TRBV5-1,17,few,TGCGCCAGCAGCCTTGCCCCTCAGGGGCCAACTAATGAAAAACTGTTTTTT,CASSLAPQGPTNEKLFF
TRBD2,TRBJ2-2,TRBV7-8,17,-,TGTGCCAGCAGCTTCGGACTAGCGGGAGGCGTTATAGGGGAGCTGTTTTTT,CASSFGLAGGVIGELFF
-,TRBJ1-1,TRBV5-1,13,once,TGCGCCAGCAGCCCCATCTGGAGCACTGAAGCTTTCTTT,CASSPIWSTEAFF
-,TRBJ1-3,TRBV7-9,15,-,TGTGCCAGCAGCTTATTCGGCCGGGGTGTGGACACCATATATTTT,CASSLFGRGVDTIYF
TRBD2,TRBJ2-5,TRBV25-1,17,once,TGTGCCAGCAGTGAACGGCGGGGGGCGACCACTCAAGAGACCCAGTACTTC,CASSERRGATTQETQYF
TRBD1,TRBJ1-1,TRBV18,14,-,TGTGCCAGCTCACCGGGACAGGGCTTATTTGAAGCTTTCTTT,CASSPGQGLFEAFF
-,TRBJ2-5,TRBV5-6,15,-,TGTGCCAGCAGCCTCACAGGTAGGGGGCAAGAGACCCAGTACTTC,CASSLTGRGQETQYF
TRBD1,TRBJ1-2,TRBV7-8,16,-,TGTGCCAGCAGCTTAAGGTTTGGACAGGGCAACTATGGCTACACCTTC,CASSLRFGQGNYGYTF
-,TRBJ2-1,TRBV29-1,14,-,TGCAGCGTTGGAGGGGGGGCTAACTACAATGAGCAGTTCTTC,CSVGGGANYNEQFF
-,TRBJ2-3,TRBV7-3,15,-,TGTGCCAGCAGCTTAATGCGGGGACGCACAGATACGCAGTATTTT,CASSLMRGRTDTQYF
-,TRBJ2-3,TRBV6-6,16,-,TGTGCCAGCAGTTACCGTCCGAGCGGTAGCACAGATACGCAGTATTTT,CASSYRPSGSTDTQYF
-,TRBJ2-5,TRBV28,14,-,TGTGCCAGCAGTTTAAATTGGGGCCCAGAGACCCAGTACTTC,CASSLNWGPETQYF
-,TRBJ2-3,TRBV12-1,18,-,TGTGCCAGCAGCTTACTCTTCGGGGGGTGGGTTTGCACAGATACGCAGTATTTT,CASSLLFGGWVCTDTQYF
TRBD1,TRBJ2-2,TRBV7-9,18,-,TGTTCCAGCGGATACGAGCTGGGACAGCACTTAAACACCGGGGAGCTGTTTTTT,CSSGYELGQHLNTGELFF
-,TRBJ2-1,TRBV4-3,16,few,TGCGCCAGCAGCACCAAGGTACCTAGCGTTTACAATGAGCAGTTCTTC,CASSTKVPSVYNEQFF
TRBD1,TRBJ2-1,TRBV5-6,16,-,TGTGCCAGCAGCGCCGCCGGGACAGGACTAAACAATGAGCAGTTCTTC,CASSAAGTGLNNEQFF
TRBD2,TRBJ2-1,TRBV7-2,13,-,TGTGCCAGCAGCTTAGGGGGGGGCAATGAGCAGTTCTTC,CASSLGGGNEQFF
-,TRBJ2-5,TRBV4-3,16,-,TGCGCCAGCAGCCCTTTGGCGGGGGCTTCAGGGGAGACCCAGTACTTC,CASSPLAGASGETQYF
-,TRBJ1-4,TRBV2,14,-,TGTGCCAGCAGTGGCGGAAGCACTAATGAAAAACTGTTTTTT,CASSGGSTNEKLFF
TRBD2,TRBJ2-7,TRBV5-1,16,-,TGCGCCAGCAGCCCGGGACTAGCGGGTACATCCTACGAGCAGTACTTC,CASSPGLAGTSYEQYF
TRBD1,TRBJ1-5,TRBV19,14,few,TGTGCCACCTCGGGGACAGGGATAAATCAGCCCCAGCATTTT,CATSGTGINQPQHF
-,TRBJ1-2,TRBV6-6,14,few,TGTGCCAGCAGTGACAGGAATCGGGTCTATGGCTACACCTTC,CASSDRNRVYGYTF
-,TRBJ1-1,TRBV19,14,few,TGTGCCAGTAGCCTGGGGCAGATGAACACTGAAGCTTTCTTT,CASSLGQMNTEAFF
TRBD2,TRBJ2-5,TRBV4-3,16,-,TGCGCCAGCAGCCAAGTCGGACTTAGCGGGAGGGGGGAGCAGTACTTC,CASSQVGLSGRGEQYF
-,TRBJ2-7,TRBV7-9,14,-,TGTGCCAGCAGCTTAGAGGCAGGGGCCTACGAGCAGTACTTC,CASSLEAGAYEQYF
-,TRBJ2-7,TRBV11-3,14,-,TGTGCCAGCAGCTTAGGGCACAGGGCCTACGAGCAGTACTTC,CASSLGHRAYEQYF
TRBD1,TRBJ2-7,TRBV6-1,14,-,TGTGCCAGCAGTCTGAACAGGGGGCGAGACGAGCAGTACTTC,CASSLNRGRDEQYF
-,TRBJ1-6,TRBV28,18,-,TGTGCCAGCAGTTTAACTCCAAGGCCTGGGGCGCGTAATTCACCCCTCCACTTT,CASSLTPRPGARNSPLHF
TRBD2,TRBJ2-3,TRBV7-2,17,once,TGTGCCAGCAGCTTACTCCTAGCGGGAGGAATCGCAGATACGCAGTATTTT,CASSLLLAGGIADTQYF
-,TRBJ2-2,TRBV7-3,17,-,TGTGCCAGCAGCTTAACGCCTGGCGGGGGCAACACCGGGGAGCTGTTTTTT,CASSLTPGGGNTGELFF
-,TRBJ1-2,TRBV23-1,17,-,TGCGCCAGCAGTCATACGCGGGAACATATGGTTAACTATGGCTACACCTTC,CASSHTREHMVNYGYTF
-,TRBJ1-2,TRBV4-3,14,few,TGCGCCAGCAGCCACAGCGGGGGTTCCGATGGCTACACCTTC,CASSHSGGSDGYTF
TRBD2,TRBJ2-3,TRBV7-2,16,-,TGTGCCAGCAGATCCTCAGCGGGGGTGCTTGGAGATACGCAGTATTTT,CASRSSAGVLGDTQYF
TRBD1,TRBJ2-7,TRBV28,16,-,TGTGCCAGCACTCGTTTGGGGGGACAGGGGGTTTACGAGCAGTACTTC,CASTRLGGQGVYEQYF
-,TRBJ1-3,TRBV4-1,16,few,TGCGCCAGCAGCCAAGATCGCTGGGGAGCTGGAAACACCATATATTTT,CASSQDRWGAGNTIYF
-,TRBJ2-7,TRBV2,12,-,TGTGCCAGCAGTTTTACTGACTACGAGCAGTACTTC,CASSFTDYEQYF
-,TRBJ1-1,TRBV6-5,14,few,TGTGCCAGCAGTTCGTTGACAGAACACACTGAAGCTTTCTTT,CASSSLTEHTEAFF
-,TRBJ2-1,TRBV7-8,11,-,TGTGCCAGCAGCCTTGACAATGAGCAGTTCTTC,CASSLDNEQFF
-,TRBJ2-5,TRBV6-5,15,-,TGTGCCAGCAGTTTACAACCAGGGGCACTGGGGACCCAGTACTTC,CASSLQPGALGTQYF
TRBD1,TRBJ1-1,TRBV7-9,14,once,TGTGCCAGCAGCTTAGACAGGGGAGGATCTGAAGCTTTCTTT,CASSLDRGGSEAFF
TRBD1,TRBJ2-7,TRBV6-6,12,-,TGTGCCAGCCAGACAGGGGGTTACGAGCAGTACTTC,CASQTGGYEQYF
-,TRBJ1-2,TRBV7-9,15,-,TGTTCCAGCCCTTCCGCACCAGACAGAAACTATGGCTACACCTTC,CSSPSAPDRNYGYTF
-,TRBJ2-5,TRBV7-3,14,-,TGTGCCAGCAGCCCAGGAGGGGGCAGCCAGACCCAGTACTTC,CASSPGGGSQTQYF
-,TRBJ2-7,TRBV28,14,-,TGTGCCAGCAATAGGGTCGGAGGCTCCTACGAGCAGTACTTC,CASNRVGGSYEQYF
-,TRBJ2-7,TRBV5-4,14,-,TGTGCCAGCAGCTTGTTTGGGAGCTCCTACGAGCAGTACTTC,CASSLFGSSYEQYF
-,TRBJ1-1,TRBV10-3,13,-,TGTGCCATTAGGGGGGGCCCGAACACTGAAGCTTTCTTT,CAIRGGPNTEAFF